This entry describes one T cell receptor beta chain. From germline, CDR1 is SNHLY and CDR2 FYNNEI. Between the trimmed V and J ends, which lost 6 bases and 3 bases, there was a span of 18 bases. This CDR3 is 15 amino acids long. This entry belongs to a study of cytomegalovirus exposure and HLA in healthy donors. Vbeta (60) and Jbeta (13) primers were used in the PCR. Some clones are missing from TCRdb's copy, which holds only in-frame ones; the method was immunoSEQ multiplex PCR. The table shows 100,000 or so clones, with around three quarters occurring only once. The receptor's source is a female donor in good health and CMV-seronegative. The rearrangement links TRBV2 to TRBJ2-7; possibly TRBD1 for D (6 bases). Sequencing was done on a sample of PBMCs. For the CDR3, the DNA is TGTGCCAGCAGGTCAGGTGGGACATCGGGCTACGAGCAGTACTTC. Residues: CASRSGGTSGYEQYF. The full variable domain, rest sourced from reference TRBV2 and TRBJ2-7, is EPEVTQTPSHQVTQMGQEVILRCVPISNHLYFYWYRQILGQKVEFLVSFYNNEISEKSEIFDDQFSVERPDGSNFTLKIRSTKLEDSAMYFCASRSGGTSGYEQYFGPGTRLTVT.